This TCR beta chain came from a study of blood T cell repertoires in COVID-19. Overall study: The United States, Italy and Spain were the sources of the acute and convalescent COVID-19 samples.

The assay was immunoSEQ multiplex PCR, and TCRdb's table has in-frame clones only and misses some. The sample records roughly 120,000 clones, about 85% being singletons. The CDR3 spans 13 residues. Germline assignment: CDR1 MNHEY and CDR2 SVGAGI. Trimming removed 5 bases at V and 6 bases at J, with 11 bases between. Those enrolled in Seattle joined during active infection and were followed longitudinally afterward. This clonotype was sampled from a woman older than 75 with COVID-19, enrolled during active disease. The chain joins TRBV6-5 to TRBJ1-5; possible D gene TRBD1, 5 bases. What was sequenced was peripheral blood. The CDR3 is CASSQGIIQPQHF. In nucleotides, the CDR3 is TGTGCCAGCAGTCAGGGTATAATTCAGCCCCAGCATTTT.